The clone carrying this TCR beta chain came up a few times. Its target is not known. Recipients were bled about 28 days pretransplant and at posttransplant days 30, 100, 180. TCRdb's copy holds only in-frame clones and misses some; the assay was immunoSEQ multiplex PCR. The sample shows fewer than 6,000 clones, around 20% of them seen only once. The sample originates from a study of T cell clonotyping in hematopoietic cell transplantation. Findings and limits, study-wide: Few recipient clonotypes overlapped donors; over 97% were de novo at given depth. Recipient TCR diversity dropped after transplant; expanded clonotypes rose from day 30 to 180.

The sequence came from a young adult male patient who had an allogeneic stem cell transplant, so the T cells may come from the graft donor. Some clones in this sample may be carry-over from other donors' samples. Material: PBMCs, obtained 180 days after allogeneic stem cell transplant.

The CDR3 DNA reads as TGCAGCGCTAACTCTGGGGCCAACGTCCTGACTTTC. This codes for CSANSGANVLTF. V gene TRBV29-1 combines with J gene TRBJ2-6, with D hard to call. Germline V gives CDR1 SQVTM, CDR2 ANQGSEA. V shed 7 bases and J shed 0 bases, with 4 bases lying between them. This CDR3 spans 12 amino acids.